Sequencing of this T cell receptor (beta chain) was carried out in a study of CD8 T cells in Susac syndrome. Overall study context: Intravenous immunoglobulin alone or corticosteroids were being given to patients with Susac syndrome at blood draw, unless they were therapy-naive. Study-level results: Acknowledgment was made by the study that its TCR sequencing and HLA analysis involved a relatively small number of individuals. Clonal expansion was absent from the CD4+ T cell repertoires in Susac syndrome.

Reverse transcription used roughly 0.5 to 1 ug RNA and random hexamers. TCRdb independently ran MiXCR on the immunoSEQ multiplex PCR reads; one entry per CDR3 protein. Among under 150,000 distinct CDR3 sequences listed, roughly 94% were seen once. Blood CD8+ and CD4+ T cells underwent high-throughput TCR beta sequencing. Regarding this clonotype: Its specificity is not known.

V shed 4 bases and J shed 3 bases, with 4 bases lying between them. CDR1 is DFQATT, CDR2 SNEGSKA, per germline (reference sequence). This CDR3 has 11 amino acids. The sequence came from a human donor with Susac syndrome. The rearrangement uses TRBV20-1 and TRBJ1-3; no clear D gene. Sequencing was done on a sample of CD4+ T cells from PBMCs. The CDR3 loop is CSATYGNTIYF. The CDR3 nucleotides are TGCAGTGCTACTTATGGAAACACCATATATTTT.